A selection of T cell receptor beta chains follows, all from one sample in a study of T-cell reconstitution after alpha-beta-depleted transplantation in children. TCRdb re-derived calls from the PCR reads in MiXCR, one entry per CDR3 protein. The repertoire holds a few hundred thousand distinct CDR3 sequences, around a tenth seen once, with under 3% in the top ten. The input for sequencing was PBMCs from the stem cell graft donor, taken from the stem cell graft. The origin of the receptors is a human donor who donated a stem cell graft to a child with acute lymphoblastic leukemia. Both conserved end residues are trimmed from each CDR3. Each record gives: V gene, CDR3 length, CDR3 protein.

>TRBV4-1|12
ASSLGDSTYEQY
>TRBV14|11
AISQDWGTEAF
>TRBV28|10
ASSLVGSEQF
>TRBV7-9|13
ASSVLAGGTDTQY
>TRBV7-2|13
ASSFPTLAKNIQY
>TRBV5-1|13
ASSSDSPITDTQY
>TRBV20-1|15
SARVSSGSGSYNEQF
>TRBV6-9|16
ASRNCPHVQGGNQPQH
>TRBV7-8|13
ASSPRSFLSYEQY
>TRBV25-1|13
ASSFDRTVADTQY